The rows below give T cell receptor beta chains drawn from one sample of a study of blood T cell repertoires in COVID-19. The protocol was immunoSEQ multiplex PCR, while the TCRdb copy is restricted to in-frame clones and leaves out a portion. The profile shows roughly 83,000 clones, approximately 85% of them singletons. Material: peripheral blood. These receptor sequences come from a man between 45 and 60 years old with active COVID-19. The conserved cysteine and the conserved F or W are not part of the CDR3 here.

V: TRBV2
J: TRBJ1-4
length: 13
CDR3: ASRRQGVFNEKLF

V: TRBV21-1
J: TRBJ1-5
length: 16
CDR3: ASSKTGLEGGASEPQH

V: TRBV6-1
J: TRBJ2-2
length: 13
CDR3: ASSEATVNTGELF

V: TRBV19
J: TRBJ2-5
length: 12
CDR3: ASSTGTSQETQY

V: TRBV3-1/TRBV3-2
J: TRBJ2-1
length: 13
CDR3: ASSQARGGASEQF

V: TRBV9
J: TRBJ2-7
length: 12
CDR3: ASSGGTGVHEQY

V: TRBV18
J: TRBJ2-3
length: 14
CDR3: ASSPPARGSTDTQY

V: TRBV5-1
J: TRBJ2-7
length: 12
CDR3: ASSSRQGSYEQY

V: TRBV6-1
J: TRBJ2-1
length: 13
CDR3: ASSAAGGNLDEQF

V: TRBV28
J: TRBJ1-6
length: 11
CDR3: AYQGSTLTPLH

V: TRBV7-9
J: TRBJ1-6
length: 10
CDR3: ASRPNNSPLH

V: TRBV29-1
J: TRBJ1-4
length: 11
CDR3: SAAGGLGEKLF

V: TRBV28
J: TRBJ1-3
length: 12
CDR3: ASSLVGAGNTIY

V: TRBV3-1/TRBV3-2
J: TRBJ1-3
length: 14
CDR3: ASSQEGRGDRNTIY

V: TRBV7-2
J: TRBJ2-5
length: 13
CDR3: ASSSDPSVQETQY

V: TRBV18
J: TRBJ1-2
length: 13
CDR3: ASSPPSGFTYGYT

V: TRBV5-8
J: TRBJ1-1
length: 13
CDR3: ASSSGSHLSGGAF

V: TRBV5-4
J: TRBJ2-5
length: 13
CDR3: ASSLQGRGQETQY

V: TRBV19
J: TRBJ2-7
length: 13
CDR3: ASSISGVPRYEQY

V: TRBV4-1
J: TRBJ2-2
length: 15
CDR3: ASSQSPGQGAGGELF

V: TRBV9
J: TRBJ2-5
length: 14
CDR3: ASSATGERDTETQY

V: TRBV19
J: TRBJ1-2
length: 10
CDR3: ASSDGLYGYT

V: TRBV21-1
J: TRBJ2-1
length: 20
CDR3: ASSKLLTRVISEDRGLEEQF

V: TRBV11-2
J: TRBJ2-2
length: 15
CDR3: ASSRLAGRSNTGELF

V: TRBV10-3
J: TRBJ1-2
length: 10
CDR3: AISDRGGGYT

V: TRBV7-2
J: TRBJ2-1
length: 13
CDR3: ASSPRAGTNNEQF

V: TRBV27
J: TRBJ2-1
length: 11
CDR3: ASSLYGGNEQF

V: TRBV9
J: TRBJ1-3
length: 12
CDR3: ASSGEVSGNTIY

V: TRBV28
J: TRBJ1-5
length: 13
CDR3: ASSFGTGGNQPQH

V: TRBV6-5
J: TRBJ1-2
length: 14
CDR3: ASSSPRTRVRGGYT

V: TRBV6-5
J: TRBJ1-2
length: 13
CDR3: ASSWGRQANYGYT

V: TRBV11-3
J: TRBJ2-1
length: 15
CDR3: ASSSWTSGGPDGEQF

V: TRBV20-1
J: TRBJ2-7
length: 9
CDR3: SARAAYEQY

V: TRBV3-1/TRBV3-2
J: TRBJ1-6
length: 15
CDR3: ASSQAGGRSYNSPLH

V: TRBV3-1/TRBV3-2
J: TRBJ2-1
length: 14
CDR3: ASSRLASGSSNEQF

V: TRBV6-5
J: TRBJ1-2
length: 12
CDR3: ASSYSEGKAGYT

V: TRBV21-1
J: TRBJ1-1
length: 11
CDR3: ASLRVGCTEAF

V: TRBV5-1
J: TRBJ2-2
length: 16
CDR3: ASSRLAGVSSANGELF

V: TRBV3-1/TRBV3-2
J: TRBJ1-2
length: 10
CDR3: ASSQDSYGYT

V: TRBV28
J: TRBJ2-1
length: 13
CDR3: ASTRTSGDYNEQF

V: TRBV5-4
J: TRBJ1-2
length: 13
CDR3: ASSLYGQGARGYT

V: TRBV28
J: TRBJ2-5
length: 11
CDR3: ASGSAIQETQY

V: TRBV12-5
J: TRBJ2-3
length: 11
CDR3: ASGLQGTNTQY

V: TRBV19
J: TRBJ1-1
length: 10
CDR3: ASSSGQGRDF

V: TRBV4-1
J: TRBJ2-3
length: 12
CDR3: ASSHHQLTDTQY

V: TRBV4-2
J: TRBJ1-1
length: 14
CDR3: ASSLRRDTANTEAF

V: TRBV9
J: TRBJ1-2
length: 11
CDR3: ASSVTGRNGYT

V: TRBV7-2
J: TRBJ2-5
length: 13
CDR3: ASRTGQGGQEAQY

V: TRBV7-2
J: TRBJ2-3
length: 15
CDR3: ASSPGLAGPSTDTQY

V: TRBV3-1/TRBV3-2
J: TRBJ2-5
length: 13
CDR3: ASSQAVSGGMPQY

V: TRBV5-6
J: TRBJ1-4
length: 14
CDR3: ASSLYRAETNEKLF

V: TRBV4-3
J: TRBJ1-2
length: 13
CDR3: ASSQGLDTSKGYT

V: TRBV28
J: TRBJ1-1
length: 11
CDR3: ASSQSPHREAF

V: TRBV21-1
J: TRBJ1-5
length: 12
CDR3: ASSKNRETEPQH

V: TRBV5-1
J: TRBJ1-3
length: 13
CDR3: ASSSPGISGNTIY

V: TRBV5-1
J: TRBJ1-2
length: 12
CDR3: ASRQGPAFDGYT

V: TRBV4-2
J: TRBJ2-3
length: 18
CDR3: ASSQGPGTSGRAGTDTQY

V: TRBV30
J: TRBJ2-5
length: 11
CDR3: AWRTSGVRTQY

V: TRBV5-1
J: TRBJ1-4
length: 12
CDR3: ASSFTGLGEKLF